This TCR beta chain was obtained from a study of early T cells in non-severe SARS-CoV-2 infection. From germline, CDR1 is SGHRS and CDR2 YFSETQ. This CDR3 contains 12 residues. Trimming cost V 8 bases and J 5 bases, with 13 bases left between them. This clonotype was seen a handful of times. Its target is unknown. TCRdb called the 5' RACE reads again in MiXCR, with one record for every CDR3 protein. Among tens of thousands of distinct CDR3 sequences listed, about 13% were seen once. Notes on the study in general: Lookups in VDJdb leaned toward anti-spike CD8 responses and missed private and CD4 specificities.

Source: whole blood, taken at baseline. The receptor comes from an adult who was a healthcare worker with PCR-confirmed SARS-CoV-2 infection or an uninfected control (not recorded which). The chain joins TRBV5-1 to TRBJ1-2, with a possible D match to TRBD1 (5 bases). The CDR3 is CASQGAQYGYTF. CDR3 bases: TGCGCCAGTCAAGGGGCGCAGTATGGCTACACCTTC.